This T cell receptor (beta chain) was captured by sequencing in a study of OX40 agonist ivuxolimab in advanced cancers. Study at large: The group had a mean age of roughly 65 years, ranged from roughly 20 to 79, and was around 86% male.

The sample holds a few counts of this clone. Its antigen is still unknown. CDR1 and CDR2 from the germline V gene are SEHNR and FQNEAQ (reference sequence). This CDR3 is built from 15 residues. V lost 0 bases, J lost 7 bases, and 12 bases lay in between. Study-wide points: The study found among the lowest clonal expansion in partial responders at 0.1-3.0 mg/kg.

Sequencing was performed with immunoSEQ multiplex PCR; in TCRdb, only in-frame clones are kept and a portion is missing. The profile shows about 79,000 clones, roughly 91% of them singletons. The chain uses TRBV7-9 and TRBJ1-4; TRBD1 is a possible D gene (5 bases). This clonotype was obtained from an adult with an advanced solid tumor such as melanoma, head and neck, liver or kidney cancer. The sequencing here drew on CD4+ or CD8+ T cells sorted from blood, taken in a trial of the OX40 agonist ivuxolimab. The CDR3 DNA is TGTGCCAGCAGCTTAGCGGCAGGGTCTCGTGAAAAACTGTTTTTT. Encoded protein: CASSLAAGSREKLFF. The variable domain in full, with the rest retrieved from reference TRBV7-9 and TRBJ1-4, is DTGVSQNPRHKITKRGQNVTFRCDPISEHNRLYWYRQTLGQGPEFLTYFQNEAQLEKSRLLSDRFSAERPKGSFSTLEIQRTEQGDSAMYLCASSLAAGSREKLFFGSGTQLSVL.